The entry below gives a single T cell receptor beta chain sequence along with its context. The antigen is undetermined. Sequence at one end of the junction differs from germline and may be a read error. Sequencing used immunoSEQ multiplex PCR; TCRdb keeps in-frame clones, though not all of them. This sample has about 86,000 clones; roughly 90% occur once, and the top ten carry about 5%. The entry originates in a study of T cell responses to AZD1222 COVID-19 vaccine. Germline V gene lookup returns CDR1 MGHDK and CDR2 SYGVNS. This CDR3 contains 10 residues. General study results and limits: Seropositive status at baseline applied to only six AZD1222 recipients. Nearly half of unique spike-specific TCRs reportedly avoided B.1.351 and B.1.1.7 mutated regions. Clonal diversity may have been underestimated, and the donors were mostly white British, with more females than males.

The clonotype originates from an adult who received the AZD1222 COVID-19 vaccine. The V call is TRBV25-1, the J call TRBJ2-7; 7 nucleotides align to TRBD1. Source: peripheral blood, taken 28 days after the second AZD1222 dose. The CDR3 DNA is TGTGCCAGCAGTGAATATCGGGGACAGTTC. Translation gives CASSEYRGQF.